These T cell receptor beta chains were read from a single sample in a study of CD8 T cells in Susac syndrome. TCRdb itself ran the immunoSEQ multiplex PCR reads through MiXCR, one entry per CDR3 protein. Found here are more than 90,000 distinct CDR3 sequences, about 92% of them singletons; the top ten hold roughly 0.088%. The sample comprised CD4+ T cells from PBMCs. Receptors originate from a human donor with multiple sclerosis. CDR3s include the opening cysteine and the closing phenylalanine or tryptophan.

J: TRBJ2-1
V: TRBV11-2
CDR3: CASSLVQPSQFF

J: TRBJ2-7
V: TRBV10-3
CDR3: CAIKSGQSYEQYF

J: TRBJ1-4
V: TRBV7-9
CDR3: CASSPDTSSEKLFF

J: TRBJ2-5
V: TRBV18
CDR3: CASSDRRETQYF

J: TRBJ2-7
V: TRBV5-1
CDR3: CASSRGASNEQYF

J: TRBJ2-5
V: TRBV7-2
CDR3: CASSFRLAGGETQYF

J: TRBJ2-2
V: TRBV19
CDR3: CASSIDFSPGLNTGELFF

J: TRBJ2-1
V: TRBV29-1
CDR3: CSVGQYNEQFF

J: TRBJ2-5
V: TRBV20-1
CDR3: CSAPPRAQETQYF

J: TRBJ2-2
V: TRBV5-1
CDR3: CASNSGANTGELFF

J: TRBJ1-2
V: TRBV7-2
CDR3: CASSLQGPTSYGYTF

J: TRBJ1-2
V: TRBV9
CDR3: CASSVGDSNYGYTF

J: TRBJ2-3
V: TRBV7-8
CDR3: CASSLAPYRAGGSDTQYF

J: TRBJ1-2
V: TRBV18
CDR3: CASSPGSNYGYTF

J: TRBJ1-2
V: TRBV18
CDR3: CASSPLGGVGDGYTF

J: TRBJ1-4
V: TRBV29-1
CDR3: CSVSRGEKLFF

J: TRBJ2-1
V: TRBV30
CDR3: CAWSVGRGEQFF

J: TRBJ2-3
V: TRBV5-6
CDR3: CASTPLQASTDTQYF

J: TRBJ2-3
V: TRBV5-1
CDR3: CASSAGQGGTDTQYF

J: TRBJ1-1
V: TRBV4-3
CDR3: CASSPLGVDGTEAFF

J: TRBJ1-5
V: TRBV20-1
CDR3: CSARVQGQADQPQHF

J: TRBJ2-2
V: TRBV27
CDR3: CASEGAPRGGELFF

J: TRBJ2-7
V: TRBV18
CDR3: CASSKTGSIVEQYF

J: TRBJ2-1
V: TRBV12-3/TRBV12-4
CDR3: CASSLGGVGNEQFF

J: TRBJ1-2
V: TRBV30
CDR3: CAWTPIGGTVPLYGYTF

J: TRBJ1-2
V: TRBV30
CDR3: CAWSQPGTEGLYGYTF

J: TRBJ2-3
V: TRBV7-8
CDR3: CASSPVAGYSTDTQYF

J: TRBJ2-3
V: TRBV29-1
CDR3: CSQTRWVGTDTQYF

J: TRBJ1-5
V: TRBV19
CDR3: CASSTRSGSNQPQHF

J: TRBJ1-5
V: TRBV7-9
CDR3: CASSPRGSSNQPQHF

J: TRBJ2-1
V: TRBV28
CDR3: CASTERGLSYNEQFF

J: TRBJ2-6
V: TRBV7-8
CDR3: CASSLASGANVLTF

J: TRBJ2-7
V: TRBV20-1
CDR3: CSVRRSYEQYF

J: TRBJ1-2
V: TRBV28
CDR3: CASSLRAYYGYTF

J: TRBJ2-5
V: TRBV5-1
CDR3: CASSSRTGNDGTQYF

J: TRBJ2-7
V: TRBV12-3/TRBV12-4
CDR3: CASSSPPGTYEQYF

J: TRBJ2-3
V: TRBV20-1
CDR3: CSASSWEGTDTQYF

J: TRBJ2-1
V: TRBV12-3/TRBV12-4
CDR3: CASSSQSEQFF

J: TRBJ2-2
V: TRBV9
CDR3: CASSALLAGSTGELFF

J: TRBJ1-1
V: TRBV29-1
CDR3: CSVEPSLRRTEAFF

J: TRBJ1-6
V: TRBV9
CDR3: CASSVGKSPLHF

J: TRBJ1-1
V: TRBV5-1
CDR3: CASSRWEVTGVNTEAFF

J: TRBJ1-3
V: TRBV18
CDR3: CASSPDSSGNTIYF

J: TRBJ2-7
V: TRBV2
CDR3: CASSRRWDRDFSYEQYF

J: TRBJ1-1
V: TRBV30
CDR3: CAWSRQGGTEAFF

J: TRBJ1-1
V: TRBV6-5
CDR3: CASSYSRVQEAFF

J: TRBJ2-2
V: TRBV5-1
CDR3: CASSLVTGSDTGELFF

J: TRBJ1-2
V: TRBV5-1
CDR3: CASSSTQPSGYGYTF

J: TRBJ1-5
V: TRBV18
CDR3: CASSRGNNQPQHF

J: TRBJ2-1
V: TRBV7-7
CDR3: CASSLGQGDEQFF

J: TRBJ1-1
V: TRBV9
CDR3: CASSPRQGQLMNTEAFF

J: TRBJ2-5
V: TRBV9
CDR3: CASSETGTGGTQYF

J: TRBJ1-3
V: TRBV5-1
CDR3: CASSLVGSGNTIYF

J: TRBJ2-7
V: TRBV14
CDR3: CASSQRYQLYYEQYF

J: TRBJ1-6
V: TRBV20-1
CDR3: CSAPGVYNSPLHF

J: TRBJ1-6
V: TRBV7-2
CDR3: CASSRQYSSYNSPLHF

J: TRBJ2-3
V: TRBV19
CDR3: CASSLSTDTQYF

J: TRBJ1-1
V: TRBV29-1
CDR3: CSVEVGGPAFF

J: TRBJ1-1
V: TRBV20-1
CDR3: CSARGDIEAFF